Below, 24 T cell receptor beta chains from the same sample are listed, as sequenced in a study of T cells in Graves' hyperthyroidism and ophthalmopathy (dated by TCRdb to about 2019). Library generation was performed with multiplex PCR. Instrument used: Illumina HiSeq 2000. The TCR beta CDR3 regions were amplified from the RNA transcripts. The TCR CDR3 was subjected to a first round of RT-PCR using the HTBI primer set and the Qiagen OneStep RT-PCR kit. TCRdb passed the public sequencing reads through fastp at Q25 and MiXCR, retaining productive beta sequences. Identical CDR3 proteins give one entry, which carries the most common genes and DNA. Present in this sample are approximately 330,000 distinct CDR3 sequences, about 20% of which were seen just once. About 49% of the sample comes from the top ten. Material for sequencing was blood. All receptors come from a woman in her 50s with Graves' hyperthyroidism.

This clonotype was seen only a few times. The chain joins TRBV20-1 to TRBJ2-7; no firm D call. The CDR3 covers 14 residues. From germline, CDR1 is DFQATT and CDR2 SNEGSKA (reference sequence). The V end lost 5 bases, the J end lost 4 bases, and 18 bases lay between the germline ends. For the CDR3, the DNA is TGCAGTGCTGGCCCTGCTCCGCATATATACGAGCAGTACGTC. Translated: CSAGPAPHIYEQYV.

This clonotype was counted a few times. The chain recombines TRBV20-1 with TRBJ2-7; D is unresolved. Trimming took off 4 bases at V and 2 bases at J, with 9 bases between the two ends. CDR3 length equals 12 residues. Germline assignment: CDR1 DFQATT and CDR2 SNEGSKA (reference sequence). The CDR3 is CSATDGAYEQYF. The CDR3 DNA reads TGCAGTGCTACGGACGGAGCCTACGAGCAGTACTTC.

The gene calls are TRBV27 and TRBJ2-1; a weak D match, TRBD1 (5 bases). The germline V and J ends were trimmed by 3 bases and 12 bases, with 9 bases remaining between them. Germline V CDR1 and CDR2: MNHEY, SMNVEV (reference sequence). CDR3 length: 11 amino acids. Here the CDR3 DNA reads TGTGCCAGCAGTTTGGGGCCAGCGCAGTTCTTC. It encodes CASSLGPAQFF.

A few counts support this clonotype. The gene calls are TRBV10-3 and TRBJ1-4, with D perhaps matching TRBD1 (5 bases). The CDR3 contains 13 residues. Germline V gene data show CDR1 as ENHRY and CDR2 as SYGVKD. Trimming pared 2 bases from V and 6 bases from J, leaving 7 bases between. CDR3 protein: CAISEPRDEKLFF. CDR3 nucleotide sequence: TGTGCCATCAGTGAGCCCAGGGATGAAAAACTGTTTTTT.

This clonotype was seen more than once but under ten times. This chain joins TRBV7-3 and TRBJ2-1; TRBD2 aligns across 11 bases. The ends lost 1 base at V and 7 bases at J; junction bases unmatched: 18. This CDR3 has 20 residues. Germline V CDR1 and CDR2: SGHTA, FQGTGA. DNA for the CDR3: TGTGCCAGCAGCTTAAAATGGGGTAGCGGGAGGGCCGGTTTGATGAATGAGCAGTTCTTC. Amino acids: CASSLKWGSGRAGLMNEQFF.

A remark on this clonotype: One end of the junction does not line up with germline, which may come from a read error. The CDR3 protein is CSARGGPHNEKLFF. The DNA of the CDR3 is TGCAGTGCGAGAGGGGGCCCCCATAATGAAAAACTGTTTTTT. The genes are TRBV20-1 and TRBJ1-4, with TRBD1 matching 7 bases. CDR1 and CDR2 (germline): DFQATT, SNEGSKA (reference sequence). The CDR3 length is 14 residues.

The rearrangement uses TRBV5-1 and TRBJ2-3; 9 nucleotides align to TRBD2. The CDR3 is made up of 17 amino acids. V dropped 0 bases and J dropped 0; count of bases not matched to a gene: 5. The V gene's germline CDR1 is SGHRS and CDR2 YFSETQ. CDR3 sequence: CASSLVPSGASTDTQYF. Here the CDR3 DNA reads TGCGCCAGCAGCTTGGTTCCTAGCGGGGCTAGCACAGATACGCAGTATTTT.

The chain has TRBV7-9 and TRBJ2-1; possibly TRBD2 for D (5 bases). The germline V gene has CDR1 SEHNR and CDR2 FQNEAQ (reference sequence). Trimming took 6 bases from V and 8 from J, leaving 14 bases between them. The CDR3 contains 13 residues. DNA for the CDR3: TGTGCCAGCAGTTCCGGGGTTATGTATGAGCAGTTCTTC. Its protein product is CASSSGVMYEQFF. Full variable domain (missing parts from reference TRBV7-9 and TRBJ2-1): DTGVSQNPRHKITKRGQNVTFRCDPISEHNRLYWYRQTLGQGPEFLTYFQNEAQLEKSRLLSDRFSAERPKGSFSTLEIQRTEQGDSAMYLCASSSGVMYEQFFGPGTRLTVL.

V gene TRBV5-1 combines with J gene TRBJ2-5; no reliable D call. The length of the CDR3 is 17 residues. V gave up 4 bases and J gave up 2 bases, with 21 bases separating them. In germline, CDR1 is SGHRS, CDR2 YFSETQ. CDR3 sequence (DNA): TGCGCCAGCAGCCAAGATCGCGGTCAGAGAGGACAAGAGACCCAGTACTTC. Translation: CASSQDRGQRGQETQYF. The complete variable domain, with remaining parts taken from reference TRBV5-1 and TRBJ2-5, reads KAGVTQTPRYLIKTRGQQVTLSCSPISGHRSVSWYQQTPGQGLQFLFEYFSETQRNKGNFPGRFSGRQFSNSRSEMNVSTLELGDSALYLCASSQDRGQRGQETQYFGPGTRLLVL.

The chain employs TRBV4-2 and TRBJ2-7; D is perhaps TRBD2 (5 bases). Trimming pared 0 bases from V and 0 bases from J, leaving 12 bases between. The germline gives CDR1 LGHNA, CDR2 YNFKEQ. The CDR3 totals 16 residues. The CDR3 region is CASSQDSGDSSYEQYF. Here the CDR3 DNA reads TGTGCCAGCAGCCAAGACTCCGGGGATAGCTCCTACGAGCAGTACTTC.

Only a few counts were recorded for this clonotype. The rearrangement uses TRBV5-6 and TRBJ2-2; D is uncertain. This CDR3 is 14 amino acids long. Germline V gene sequence: CDR1 SGHDT, CDR2 YYEEEE. With 4 bases removed from V and 3 bases from J, the gap between germline ends came to 10 bases. CDR3 coding DNA: TGTGCCAGCAGCCAAGCCTGGGACACCGGGGAGCTGTTTTTT. Translation gives CASSQAWDTGELFF.

The chain links TRBV20-1 to TRBJ1-5, with TRBD1 matching 10 bases. Losses at the gene ends were 1 base for V and 9 bases for J; bases not matched to a gene: 6. The CDR3 is made up of 14 amino acids. In germline, CDR1 is DFQATT, CDR2 SNEGSKA (reference sequence). CDR3 coding DNA: TGCAGTGCTAGAGGGGGGACAGGGGAAGGGCCCCAGCATTTT. It codes for CSARGGTGEGPQHF.

This rearrangement joins TRBV10-1 to TRBJ1-1, with 10 bases aligning to TRBD1. The trim removed 3 bases at V and 8 bases at J, leaving 9 bases unmatched. The germline CDR1 and CDR2 sequences are WNHNN and SYGVQD (reference sequence). The CDR3 consists of 15 residues. CDR3 bases: TGCGCCAGCAGTGATGGGACAGGGGATGGTTCAGAAGCTTTCTTT. Its protein product is CASSDGTGDGSEAFF.

The V gene is TRBV5-1, the J gene TRBJ1-2, with TRBD1 as a possible D gene (5 bases). V shed 0 bases and J shed 4 bases, with 10 bases lying between them. Looked up from germline, CDR1 is SGHRS and CDR2 is YFSETQ. CDR3 length: 14 residues. The CDR3 bases are TGCGCCAGCAGCTTGGGTCCGGGGGGCTATGGCTACACCTTC. Translated, it gives CASSLGPGGYGYTF. Variable domain in full (rest from reference TRBV5-1 and TRBJ1-2): KAGVTQTPRYLIKTRGQQVTLSCSPISGHRSVSWYQQTPGQGLQFLFEYFSETQRNKGNFPGRFSGRQFSNSRSEMNVSTLELGDSALYLCASSLGPGGYGYTFGSGTRLTVV.

Points on this clonotype: A much larger clone is a single base away; this may be a read error. The chain uses TRBV7-2 and TRBJ2-1; D is perhaps TRBD2 (6 bases). This CDR3 region has 13 residues. Germline V lookup: CDR1 SGHTA, CDR2 FQGNSA. V was pared by 3 bases and J by 6 bases, with 9 bases between. CDR3 amino acids: CASSFGTANEQFF. The CDR3 nucleotides read TGTGCCAGCAGCTTTGGGACTGCCAATGAGCAGTTCTTC.

This clonotype has a handful of counts. The chain joins TRBV13 to TRBJ1-3; D ambiguous. Germline V gives CDR1 PRHDT, CDR2 FYEKMQ (reference sequence). CDR3 size: 15 residues. Trimming removed 5 bases at V and 6 bases at J, with 17 bases between. The CDR3, as DNA: TGTGCCAGCAGCCCCACCCCGAGTTTCGAAAACACCATATATTTT. Its translation: CASSPTPSFENTIYF.

The genes are TRBV20-1 and TRBJ1-5; D is perhaps TRBD1 (5 bases). The CDR3 is 14 amino acids. V gave up 5 bases and J gave up 0 bases, with 11 bases separating them. Per germline, CDR1 DFQATT and CDR2 SNEGSKA (reference sequence). The CDR3 region is CSAQRGDSNQPQHF. The CDR3 DNA sequence: TGCAGTGCTCAACGGGGGGATAGCAATCAGCCCCAGCATTTT.

At least ten counts were recorded for this clonotype. The gene calls are TRBV11-2 and TRBJ1-1; D uncertain. This CDR3 has 13 amino acids. Trimming took off 4 bases at V and 4 bases at J, with 10 bases between the two ends. Germline loops: CDR1 SGHAT, CDR2 FQNNGV. The CDR3 spells CASSSSLGTEAFF. The CDR3 DNA follows: TGTGCCAGCAGCTCCAGTTTGGGCACTGAAGCTTTCTTT.

In this sample, this clonotype turned up many times. This chain uses TRBV2 with TRBJ2-3; the D is unclear. Germline V gene data show CDR1 as SNHLY and CDR2 as FYNNEI. V was pared by 9 bases and J by 4 bases, with 17 bases between. The CDR3 covers 14 residues. CDR3 in DNA: TGTGCCAGTCGACCGGACGGCGGTTCAGATACGCAGTATTTT. The encoded protein is CASRPDGGSDTQYF.

V usage is TRBV5-1 and J usage is TRBJ1-1; 7 nucleotides align to TRBD1. The CDR3 loop spans 14 amino acids. Germline V lookup: CDR1 SGHRS, CDR2 YFSETQ. V was pared by 6 bases and J by 5 bases, with 10 bases of the junction left unmatched. The CDR3 DNA sequence: TGCGCCAGCACCGAAGGGGGCGGGAGTACTGAAGCTTTCTTT. Translation: CASTEGGGSTEAFF.

This clonotype appeared a few times. This rearrangement joins TRBV20-1 to TRBJ2-3; 12 bases align to TRBD2. There are 15 residues in the CDR3. The V and J ends lost 5 bases and 0 bases, in that order; junction bases with no gene match: 3. The germline gives CDR1 DFQATT, CDR2 SNEGSKA (reference sequence). CDR3 sequence: CSAPGTSGSTDTQYF. The CDR3 DNA sequence: TGCAGTGCTCCCGGGACTAGCGGGAGCACAGATACGCAGTATTTT.

The rearrangement uses TRBV29-1 and TRBJ2-2; D is ambiguous. Germline CDR1 and CDR2: SQVTM and ANQGSEA. Trimming shortened V by 1 base and J by 1 base, and 7 bases separated the two germline ends. This CDR3 region has 14 residues. CDR3 DNA sequence: TGCAGCGTTGAAGGTGGAGTGAACACCGGGGAGCTGTTTTTT. Its protein is CSVEGGVNTGELFF.

This clonotype was observed a handful of times. This chain connects TRBV5-1 to TRBJ1-3; D call uncertain. Germline V gene lookup returns CDR1 SGHRS and CDR2 YFSETQ. CDR3 length: 15 residues. The V end was cut by 3 bases, the J end by 0 bases, with 10 bases between. CDR3 nucleotides: TGCGCCAGCAGCTATGACGGAGTCTCTGGAAACACCATATATTTT. Its protein product is CASSYDGVSGNTIYF.

There are a few counts of this clonotype. The chain uses TRBV5-8 and TRBJ2-5; 7 positions agree with TRBD2. V was pared by 4 bases and J by 0 bases, with 3 bases of the junction left unmatched. The germline V gene has CDR1 SGHTS and CDR2 YDEGEE. The CDR3 is made up of 14 amino acids. The CDR3 is CASSHGTNQETQYF. CDR3 nucleotides: TGTGCCAGCAGCCACGGGACTAACCAAGAGACCCAGTACTTC.